This TCR beta chain stems from a study of blood T cell repertoires in COVID-19. Study in general: Acute and convalescent COVID-19 specimens originated in the United States, Italy and Spain.

In the study's own analysis: Quantification of nucleated cells was approximated via reference gene primer amplification. Clones were read by immunoSEQ multiplex PCR, and TCRdb kept only the in-frame ones, dropping some. Clonal size and the V and J genes are those of that table, whereas D and trimming came from the DNA. The table includes over 150,000 clones, 88% detected once. This study enrolled people aged roughly 18 to 90 from under 25 US geographic areas. Clinical histories supplied by participants themselves formed the basis of cohort assignment. Sequencing used PBMCs or T cells enriched from blood (not recorded which). This receptor was taken from a woman under 30 who had recovered from COVID-19.

CDR3 coding DNA: TGTGCCATCAGTTTCTCGGGACTGCTTGGAGAAGAGACCCAGTACTTC. Protein sequence: CAISFSGLLGEETQYF. This sequence joins TRBV10-3 and TRBJ2-5, with D possibly matching TRBD2 (6 bases). From germline, CDR1 is ENHRY and CDR2 SYGVKD. This CDR3 is 16 amino acids long. V lost 5 bases and J lost 3, with 19 bases in between.